This entry lists 20 T cell receptor beta chains sequenced from one sample in a study of PD-1 blockade in classical Hodgkin lymphoma. Time point denoted: cycle 4 day 1 (C4D1), after 5 to 7 weeks of nivolumab. Every patient relapsed after autologous stem cell transplantation, and brentuximab vedotin exposure varied. TCRdb keeps only in-frame clones here, not all; method: immunoSEQ multiplex PCR. The data hold approximately 20,000 clones, with 76% observed a single time. The material was peripheral blood mononuclear cells (PBMCs), obtained before the fourth cycle of nivolumab. Every receptor here comes from a human donor with classical Hodgkin lymphoma.

J is TRBJ1-5 and V is TRBV6-1, with D possibly TRBD1 on 6 matching bases. Trimming took off 7 bases at V and 9 bases at J, with 19 bases between the two ends. CDR1 is MNHNS and CDR2 is SASEGT in the germline V gene. The CDR3 runs 14 residues. CDR3 sequence reads: CASILSGGEGPQHF. The CDR3, as DNA: TGTGCCAGCATTCTAAGCGGGGGCGAGGGGCCCCAGCATTTT.

J is TRBJ2-7 and V is TRBV9, with TRBD2 as a possible D gene (5 bases). The ends were cut back, 4 bases at V and 3 bases at J, with 20 bases in the middle. In germline, CDR1 is SGDLS, CDR2 YYNGEE. CDR3 size: 16 residues. CDR3 protein: CASSPRTPQDIYEQYF. CDR3 coding DNA: TGTGCCAGCAGCCCTAGGACTCCGCAGGATATCTACGAGCAGTACTTC.

The V call is TRBV4-1, the J call TRBJ2-5; the D gene is possibly TRBD2 (6 bases). CDR3 length equals 14 residues. V was pared by 1 base and J by 2 bases, with 8 bases between. The germline V gene encodes CDR1 MGHRA and CDR2 YSYEKL. The DNA for the CDR3 is TGCGCCAGCAGCCAAGTTGGGACTCAAGAGACCCAGTACTTC. Its protein is CASSQVGTQETQYF.

The chain combines TRBV19 with TRBJ1-5; tentatively, D is TRBD1 (5 bases). The germline V gene encodes CDR1 LNHDA and CDR2 SQIVND (reference sequence). The CDR3 consists of 18 residues. V was shortened by 3 bases and J by 1 base, with 19 bases between the two germline ends. CDR3 DNA: TGTGCCAGTAGTATGGCAACCCCGGGACGGGCAAGCAATCAGCCCCAGCATTTT. This gives the protein CASSMATPGRASNQPQHF.

The J gene is TRBJ2-7, the V gene TRBV19, with D perhaps being TRBD1 or TRBD2 (5 bases each). From germline, CDR1 is LNHDA and CDR2 SQIVND (reference sequence). The CDR3 is made up of 16 amino acids. Trimming left V 5 bases short and J 0 bases short, with 17 bases between. The CDR3 DNA sequence: TGTGCCAGTAGTCCTTTTGGGACCCCGAGCTCCTACGAGCAGTACTTC. Its translation: CASSPFGTPSSYEQYF.

J is TRBJ1-2 and V is TRBV5-4; 12 nucleotides agree with TRBD1. This CDR3 contains 16 residues. Losses at the gene ends were 4 bases for V and 2 bases for J; bases not matched to a gene: 6. Germline V gene sequence: CDR1 SGHNT, CDR2 YYREEE (reference sequence). CDR3 residues: CASSPGTGGGNYGYTF. The CDR3, as DNA: TGTGCCAGCAGCCCCGGGACAGGGGGCGGAAACTATGGCTACACCTTC.

V is TRBV18 and J is TRBJ2-1; D might be TRBD1 (6 bases). Trimming cost V 2 bases and J 5 bases, with 7 bases left between them. The CDR3 loop spans 13 amino acids. Germline V lookup: CDR1 KGHSH, CDR2 LQKENI. As DNA, the CDR3 is TGTGCCAGCTCACCAAGGACAGACAATGAGCAGTTCTTC. Its translation: CASSPRTDNEQFF.

This chain connects TRBV7-9 to TRBJ2-7; unclear D gene. Germline CDR1 and CDR2: SEHNR and FQNEAQ (reference sequence). Trimming pared 3 bases from V and 6 bases from J, leaving 9 bases between. The CDR3 totals 12 residues. The CDR3 is CASSFYGSEQYF. The CDR3 region has the DNA TGTGCCAGCAGCTTTTATGGATCCGAGCAGTACTTC.

This clone has just one count. J is TRBJ1-4 and V is TRBV5-1; tentatively, D is TRBD1 (6 bases). The CDR3 totals 18 residues. V dropped 0 bases and J dropped 0 bases, with 15 bases sitting between them. Germline CDR1 and CDR2: SGHRS and YFSETQ. CDR3 nucleotide sequence: TGCGCCAGCAGCTTGGGGGGACACCTAATTGCAACTAATGAAAAACTGTTTTTT. Translation: CASSLGGHLIATNEKLFF.

The CDR3 here is CATHRAPNTGELFF. In DNA form, the CDR3 reads TGTGCCACACACCGGGCTCCGAACACCGGGGAGCTGTTTTTT. The J gene is TRBJ2-2, the V gene TRBV6-1; D uncertain. This CDR3 comprises 14 residues. Germline CDR1 and CDR2: MNHNS and SASEGT. The V and J ends lost 10 bases and 0 bases respectively, with 12 bases between them.

The CDR3 DNA sequence: TGTGCCAGCGTAACAGGGAAAGCGGAGACCCAGTACTTC. It yields the protein CASVTGKAETQYF. The V call is TRBV5-6, the J call TRBJ2-5; maybe TRBD1 (6 bases). The CDR3 is 13 residues long. V gave up 7 bases and J gave up 5 bases, with 15 bases separating them. Germline V CDR1 and CDR2: SGHDT, YYEEEE.

V and J are TRBV30 and TRBJ2-5; perhaps TRBD2 as D (6 bases). The germline V gene has CDR1 GTSNPN and CDR2 SVGIG (reference sequence). The CDR3 consists of 13 residues. V was cut by 2 bases and J by 5 bases, with 12 bases left in between. This CDR3 is CAWSPGRGETQYF. CDR3 bases: TGTGCCTGGAGTCCCGGGAGAGGGGAGACCCAGTACTTC. Using reference TRBV30 and TRBJ2-5 for the parts outside the CDR3, the full variable domain is SQTIHQWPATLVQPVGSPLSLECTVEGTSNPNLYWYRQAAGRGLQLLFYSVGIGQISSEVPQNLSASRPQDRQFILSSKKLLLSDSGFYLCAWSPGRGETQYFGPGTRLLVL.

The chain carries TRBV12-5 and TRBJ2-3, with 9 bases fitting TRBD1. This CDR3 region has 15 residues. From germline, CDR1 is LGHNT and CDR2 FRNRAP. J was trimmed by 5 bases and V by 7 bases; bases with no gene match: 10. CDR3 sequence reads: CASVPGQGGEDTQYF. The CDR3 nucleotides are TGTGCTAGTGTCCCGGGACAGGGTGGAGAAGATACGCAGTATTTT.

The genes are TRBV7-2 and TRBJ2-1, with a possible D match to TRBD1 (6 bases). V lost 5 bases to trimming and J lost 0 bases, with 11 bases between them. This CDR3 has 15 amino acids. Germline CDR1 SGHTA, CDR2 FQGNSA. The CDR3 DNA is TGTGCCAGCAGCGTGGGGGCCTTCTCCTACAATGAGCAGTTCTTC. The encoded protein is CASSVGAFSYNEQFF.

Regarding this clone: Additional DNA sequences in this sample encode the identical CDR3. This chain uses TRBV13 with TRBJ1-2; 11 bases are a match to TRBD1. The V gene end was trimmed by 3 bases and the J gene end by 0 bases; junction bases not matched to a gene: 6. Germline V gene data show CDR1 as PRHDT and CDR2 as FYEKMQ (reference sequence). This CDR3 has 17 amino acids. The CDR3 region has the DNA TGTGCCAGCAGCTTCCGGGACAGGGGGGTATCTAACTATGGCTACACCTTC. It codes for CASSFRDRGVSNYGYTF.

The chain combines TRBV27 with TRBJ2-1; D gene unclear. Germline assignment: CDR1 MNHEY and CDR2 SMNVEV (reference sequence). CDR3 length equals 15 residues. The germline V and J ends were trimmed by 7 bases and 5 bases, with 18 bases remaining between them. For the CDR3, the DNA is TGTGCCAGCAAGTTCTTGACACCGGCTAACAATGAGCAGTTCTTC. Amino acids: CASKFLTPANNEQFF.

The chain employs TRBV14 and TRBJ2-3; D is uncertain. The V gene lost 3 bases and the J gene lost 5 bases, with 12 bases spanning the gap. The CDR3 is 14 residues long. CDR1 is SGHDN and CDR2 is FVKESK in the germline V gene. The CDR3 region is CASSHAGLRDTQYF. CDR3 sequence (DNA): TGTGCCAGCAGCCATGCCGGGTTGAGAGATACGCAGTATTTT.

The rearrangement links TRBV6-5 to TRBJ1-1; weak D call: TRBD1 (5 bases). CDR1 is MNHEY, CDR2 SVGAGI, per germline. The CDR3 contains 9 residues. The V end lost 10 bases, the J end lost 5 bases, and 5 bases lay between the germline ends. DNA for the CDR3: TGTGCCACAGGGACTGAAGCTTTCTTT. Protein: CATGTEAFF.

The gene calls are TRBV12-5 and TRBJ2-3, with D maybe TRBD2 (5 bases). The CDR3 has 15 amino acids. V gave up 2 bases and J gave up 6 bases, with 15 bases separating them. Germline-derived CDR1 and CDR2 are LGHNT and FRNRAP. The CDR3 spells CASGLTGYPSDTQYF. As DNA, the CDR3 is TGTGCTAGTGGTTTGACGGGGTACCCTTCGGATACGCAGTATTTT.

The chain links TRBV27 to TRBJ1-2; the D is unclear. Deletions cut 7 bases from V and 8 bases from J, with 8 bases between. Germline CDR1 MNHEY, CDR2 SMNVEV (reference sequence). CDR3 length equals 10 residues. The CDR3 DNA sequence: TGTGCCAGCAAGAATTGGGGCTACACCTTC. Its translation is CASKNWGYTF.